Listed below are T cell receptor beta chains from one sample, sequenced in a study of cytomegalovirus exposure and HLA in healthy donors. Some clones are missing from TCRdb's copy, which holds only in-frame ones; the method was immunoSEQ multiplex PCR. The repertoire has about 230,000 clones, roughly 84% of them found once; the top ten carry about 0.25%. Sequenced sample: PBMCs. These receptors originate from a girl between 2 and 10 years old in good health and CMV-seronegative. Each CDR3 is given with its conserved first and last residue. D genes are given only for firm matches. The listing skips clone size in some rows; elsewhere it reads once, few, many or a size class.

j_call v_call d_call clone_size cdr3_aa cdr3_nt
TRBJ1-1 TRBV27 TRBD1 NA CASSLPGQVRTEAFF TGTGCCAGCAGTTTACCGGGACAGGTCAGAACTGAAGCTTTCTTT
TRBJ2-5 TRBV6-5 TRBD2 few CASSSFQTSGGETQYF TGTGCCAGCAGTTCGTTCCAGACTAGCGGGGGAGAGACCCAGTACTTC
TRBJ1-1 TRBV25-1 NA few CASSVGGDLEAFF TGTGCCAGCAGTGTAGGAGGGGATCTCGAAGCTTTCTTT
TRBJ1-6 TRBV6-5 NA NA CASSYTSQGPNSPPHF TGTGCCAGCAGTTACACTTCGCAGGGGCCCAATTCACCCCCCCACTTT
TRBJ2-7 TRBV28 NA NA CACAGGFGQYF TGTGCCTGCGCCGGTGGTTTCGGGCAGTACTTC
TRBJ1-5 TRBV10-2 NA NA CASSVAGAFNQPQHF TGCGCCAGCAGTGTCGCGGGGGCCTTCAATCAGCCCCAGCATTTT
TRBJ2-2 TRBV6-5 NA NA CASSSGVHTGELFF TGTGCCAGCAGCTCGGGAGTTCACACCGGGGAGCTGTTTTTT
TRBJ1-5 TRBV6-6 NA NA CASAGNSNQPQHF TGTGCCAGTGCGGGGAATAGCAATCAGCCCCAGCATTTT
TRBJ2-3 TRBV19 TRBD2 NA CASSIVGGGFSTDTQYF TGTGCCAGTAGTATAGTCGGCGGGGGATTTAGCACAGATACGCAGTATTTT
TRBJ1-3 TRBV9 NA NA CGGGNTIYF TGTGGAGGCGGAAACACCATATATTTT
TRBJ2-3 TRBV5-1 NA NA CASSLGRVPTDTQYF TGCGCCAGCAGCTTGGGGCGGGTCCCCACAGATACGCAGTATTTT
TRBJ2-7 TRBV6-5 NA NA CASSYSRGGKAYEQYF TGTGCCAGCAGTTACTCGAGGGGCGGGAAGGCCTACGAGCAGTACTTC
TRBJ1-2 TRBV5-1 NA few CASSNRDRLFNYGYTF TGCGCCAGCAGCAACAGAGACAGGCTGTTTAACTATGGCTACACCTTC
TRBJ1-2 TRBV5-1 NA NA CASSLDSMTAPNYGYTF TGCGCCAGCAGCTTGGATTCGATGACAGCGCCTAACTATGGCTACACCTTC
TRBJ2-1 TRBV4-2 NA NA CASSQLGAGPLVDEQFF TGTGCCAGCAGCCAATTGGGTGCGGGGCCCCTTGTCGATGAGCAGTTCTTC
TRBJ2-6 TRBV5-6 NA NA CASSLQGPGANVLTF TGTGCCAGCAGCTTGCAGGGCCCTGGGGCCAACGTCCTGACTTTC